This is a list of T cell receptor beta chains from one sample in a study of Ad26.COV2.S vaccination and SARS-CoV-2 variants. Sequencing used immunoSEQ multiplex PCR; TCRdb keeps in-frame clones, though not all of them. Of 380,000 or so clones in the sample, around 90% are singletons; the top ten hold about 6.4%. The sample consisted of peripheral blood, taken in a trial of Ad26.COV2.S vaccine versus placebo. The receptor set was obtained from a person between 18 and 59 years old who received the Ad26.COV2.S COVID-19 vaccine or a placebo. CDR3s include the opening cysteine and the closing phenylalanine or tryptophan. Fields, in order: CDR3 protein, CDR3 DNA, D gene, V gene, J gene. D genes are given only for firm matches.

CASSPTGANVLTF	TGTGCCAGTAGTCCCACTGGCGCCAACGTCCTGACTTTC	NA	TRBV19	TRBJ2-6
CASSRRQPHNYGYTF	TGCGCCAGCAGTCGTAGGCAGCCCCATAACTATGGCTACACCTTC	NA	TRBV23-1	TRBJ1-2
CASSPGKGGTDTQYF	TGTGCCAGCTCACCGGGGAAGGGGGGCACAGATACGCAGTATTTT	NA	TRBV18	TRBJ2-3
CASSPNGLGENEQFF	TGCGCCAGCAGCCCCAACGGACTAGGGGAAAATGAGCAGTTCTTC	TRBD2	TRBV5-1	TRBJ2-1
CASSRQGRGIWEKLFF	TGTGCCAGCAGTAGACAGGGGAGGGGGATTTGGGAAAAACTGTTTTTT	TRBD1	TRBV27	TRBJ1-4
CASSEKSYGYTF	TGTGCCAGCAGTGAAAAGTCCTATGGCTACACCTTC	NA	TRBV2	TRBJ1-2
CSVRAGRTDTQYF	TGCAGCGTCCGGGCGGGGAGGACAGATACGCAGTATTTT	NA	TRBV29-1	TRBJ2-3
CATRSGTGLSYEQYF	TGTGCCACCCGCTCCGGGACAGGGCTATCCTACGAGCAGTACTTC	TRBD1	TRBV6-5	TRBJ2-7
CASSQDPGGYSPLHF	TGCGCCAGCAGCCAAGACCCAGGGGGCTATTCACCCCTCCACTTT	TRBD1	TRBV4-1	TRBJ1-6
CASSLIRASSYNEQFF	TGTGCCAGCAGCTTAATACGGGCGAGCTCCTACAATGAGCAGTTCTTC	NA	TRBV7-3	TRBJ2-1
CASRDRVSNQPQHF	TGTGCCAGCCGTGACAGGGTGAGCAATCAGCCCCAGCATTTT	TRBD1	TRBV6-1	TRBJ1-5
CAWATGFNYGYTF	TGTGCCTGGGCGACAGGGTTCAACTATGGCTACACCTTC	TRBD1	TRBV30	TRBJ1-2
CASKASGVERDEQYF	TGTGCCAGTAAGGCGTCGGGTGTCGAACGGGACGAGCAGTACTTC	NA	TRBV19	TRBJ2-7